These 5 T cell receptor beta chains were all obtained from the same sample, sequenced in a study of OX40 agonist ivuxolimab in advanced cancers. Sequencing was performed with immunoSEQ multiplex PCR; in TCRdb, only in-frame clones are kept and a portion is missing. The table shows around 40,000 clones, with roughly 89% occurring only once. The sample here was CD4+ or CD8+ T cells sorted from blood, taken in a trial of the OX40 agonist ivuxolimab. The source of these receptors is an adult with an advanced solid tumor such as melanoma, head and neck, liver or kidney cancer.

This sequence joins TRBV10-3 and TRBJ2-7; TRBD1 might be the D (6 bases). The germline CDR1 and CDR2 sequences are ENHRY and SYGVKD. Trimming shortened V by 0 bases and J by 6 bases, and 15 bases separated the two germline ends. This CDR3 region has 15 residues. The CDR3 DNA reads TGTGCCATCAGTGAGTCGATTTTCTCCAGGGGCGAGCAGTACTTC. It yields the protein CAISESIFSRGEQYF.

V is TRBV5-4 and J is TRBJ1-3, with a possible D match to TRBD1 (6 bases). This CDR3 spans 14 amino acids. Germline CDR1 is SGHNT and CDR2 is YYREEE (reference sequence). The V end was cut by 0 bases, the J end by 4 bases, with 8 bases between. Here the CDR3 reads CASSLGGTGNTIYF. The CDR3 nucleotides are TGTGCCAGCAGCTTGGGGGGGACAGGAAACACCATATATTTT. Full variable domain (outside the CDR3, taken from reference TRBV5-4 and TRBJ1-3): ETGVTQSPTHLIKTRGQQVTLRCSSQSGHNTVSWYQQALGQGPQFIFQYYREEENGRGNFPPRFSGLQFPNYSSELNVNALELDDSALYLCASSLGGTGNTIYFGEGSWLTVV.

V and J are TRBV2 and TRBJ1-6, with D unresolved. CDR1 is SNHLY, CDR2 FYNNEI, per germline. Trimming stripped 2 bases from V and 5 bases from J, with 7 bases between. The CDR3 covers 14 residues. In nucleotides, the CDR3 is TGTGCCAGCAGTGAACGTGGGGATAATTCACCCCTCCACTTT. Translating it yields CASSERGDNSPLHF.

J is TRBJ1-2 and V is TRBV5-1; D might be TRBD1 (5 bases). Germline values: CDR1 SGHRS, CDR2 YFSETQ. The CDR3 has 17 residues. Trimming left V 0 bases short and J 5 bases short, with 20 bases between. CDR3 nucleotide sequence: TGCGCCAGCAGCTTGGTGGTCATGGAGGGGCTGTCGTATGGCTACACCTTC. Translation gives CASSLVVMEGLSYGYTF.

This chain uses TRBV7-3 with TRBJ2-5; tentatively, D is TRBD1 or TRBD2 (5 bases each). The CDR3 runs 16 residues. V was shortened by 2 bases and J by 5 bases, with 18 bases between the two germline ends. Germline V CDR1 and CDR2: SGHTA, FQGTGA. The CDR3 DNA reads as TGTGCCAGCAGCTTATGGGGACCGACCGCCCTGGAGACCCAGTACTTC. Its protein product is CASSLWGPTALETQYF. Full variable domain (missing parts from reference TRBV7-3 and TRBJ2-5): GAGVSQTPSNKVTEKGKYVELRCDPISGHTALYWYRQSLGQGPEFLIYFQGTGAADDSGLPNDRFFAVRPEGSVSTLKIQRTERGDSAVYLCASSLWGPTALETQYFGPGTRLLVL.